These T cell receptor beta chains were read from a single sample in a study of blood T cell repertoires in COVID-19. Clones were sequenced by immunoSEQ multiplex PCR, and TCRdb holds only the in-frame ones, with some missing. In the table there are some 150,000 clones, 75% to 90% of which are singletons. Sequences were obtained from peripheral blood. Receptors originate from a man aged 50 to 59 who had recovered from COVID-19. Each CDR3 is given with its conserved first and last residue. The order of the fields is clone size, V gene, J gene, D gene, CDR3 DNA, CDR3 protein. A D gene is named only where the DNA matches it firmly. Expanded clones are given a class, and other clones once, few, many or no size at all.

NA	TRBV7-9	TRBJ2-2	TRBD1	TGTGCCAGCAGCTTACCCCGGGACAGGGCAAACACCGGGGAGCTGTTTTTT	CASSLPRDRANTGELFF
once	TRBV3-1/TRBV3-2	TRBJ2-2	TRBD1	TGTGCCAGCAGGCCTACCGGGACAGGGGGATCCGGGGAGCTGTTTTTT	CASRPTGTGGSGELFF
NA	TRBV6-5	TRBJ2-7	NA	TGTGCCAGCACCGGCCCGGGGTGGGCCTACGAGCAGTACTTC	CASTGPGWAYEQYF
NA	TRBV29-1	TRBJ1-4	NA	TGCAGCGTCGGCCGGGTGGATGAAAAACTGTTTTTT	CSVGRVDEKLFF
NA	TRBV11-3	TRBJ2-5	NA	TGTGCCAGCAGCTTAGGTGGGACAATGGCTTCGGAGACCCAGTACTTC	CASSLGGTMASETQYF
NA	TRBV5-4	TRBJ1-6	TRBD1	TGTGCCAGCAGCTCGGACAGGGGGATTAACTCACCCCTCCACTTT	CASSSDRGINSPLHF
NA	TRBV11-2	TRBJ2-2	TRBD1	TGTGCCAGCAGCTCACTACAACTCCGGACAGGGAAAAACACCGGGGAGCTGTTTTTT	CASSSLQLRTGKNTGELFF
NA	TRBV9	TRBJ2-7	TRBD1	TGTGCCAGCAGCGTAGGGGACGACAGGGGGCCCACCTACGAGCAGTACTTC	CASSVGDDRGPTYEQYF
NA	TRBV7-8	TRBJ1-6	NA	TGTGCCAGCAGCCCTCCTTTCGGGTCCTATAATTCACCCCTCCACTTT	CASSPPFGSYNSPLHF
NA	TRBV6-4	TRBJ2-2	TRBD2	TGTGCCAGCAGGGGCCTACTAGCGGGGGGGCCTGGGAACACCGGGGAGCTGTTTTTT	CASRGLLAGGPGNTGELFF
NA	TRBV7-8	TRBJ1-2	TRBD1	TGTGCCAGCGGACAGGGGACTAACTATGGCTACACCTTC	CASGQGTNYGYTF
NA	TRBV3-1/TRBV3-2	TRBJ2-1	TRBD2	TGTGCCAGCAGCCCTAATAGTAGACTAGCGGGGAGTGGTAATGAGCAGTTCTTC	CASSPNSRLAGSGNEQFF
NA	TRBV10-2	TRBJ1-3	TRBD1	TGCGCCAGCAGGGAACAGGGGGCTGGAAACACCATATATTTT	CASREQGAGNTIYF
NA	TRBV7-7	TRBJ2-1	TRBD1	TGTGCTAGCAGCCGGACAGGGGCCCACAATGAGCAGTTCTTC	CASSRTGAHNEQFF
NA	TRBV2	TRBJ2-5	NA	TGTGCCAGCAGTGACCTAGCTAAAGAGACCCAGTACTTC	CASSDLAKETQYF
NA	TRBV19	TRBJ1-4	TRBD1	TGTGCCAGTAGTCCCCGGGACAGGGCCCATACTGAAAAACTGTTTTTT	CASSPRDRAHTEKLFF
NA	TRBV7-8	TRBJ1-1	TRBD1	TGTGCCAGCAGCCACGACAGGGTTTTAGACACTGAAGCTTTCTTT	CASSHDRVLDTEAFF
NA	TRBV6-2/TRBV6-3	TRBJ1-2	TRBD1	TGTGCCAGCAGTTCCGCCGGGACAGGGGGGAACGGCTACACCTTC	CASSSAGTGGNGYTF
NA	TRBV6-5	TRBJ1-4	TRBD1	TGTGCCAGCAGTTACTCGACAGGGGGAGGTGAAAAACTGTTTTTT	CASSYSTGGGEKLFF
NA	TRBV3-1/TRBV3-2	TRBJ2-5	NA	TGTGCCAGCAATGCGGGGTCACGTCAAGAGACCCAGTACTTC	CASNAGSRQETQYF
NA	TRBV7-3	TRBJ1-1	NA	TGTGCCAGCAGCAACCAAGACAGGAGCACTGAAGCTTTCTTT	CASSNQDRSTEAFF
NA	TRBV6-2/TRBV6-3	TRBJ2-7	TRBD1	TGTGCCAGCAGTTCAGACAGGGTAATTTCCTACGAGCAGTACTTC	CASSSDRVISYEQYF
once	TRBV29-1	TRBJ2-7	TRBD1	TGCAGCGTTGGGGGGGGACAGGGCACCTACGAGCAGTACTTC	CSVGGGQGTYEQYF
NA	TRBV11-2	TRBJ1-6	NA	TGTGCCAGCAGCCCCTCTTCGGTCTCACCCCTCCACTTT	CASSPSSVSPLHF
NA	TRBV7-9	TRBJ1-1	TRBD1	TGTGCCAGCAGCTTGGACAGGGCAAGCGAAGCTTTCTTT	CASSLDRASEAFF
NA	TRBV7-2	TRBJ1-5	TRBD1	TGTGCCAGCAGCTCGTACCCGGGACAGGGCAATCAGCCCCAGCATTTT	CASSSYPGQGNQPQHF
NA	TRBV5-6	TRBJ1-2	NA	TGTGCCAGCAGCTTGGAAGGGGTAGCTAACTATGGCTACACCTTC	CASSLEGVANYGYTF
NA	TRBV18	TRBJ2-3	NA	TGTGCCAGCTCATCGGACGGGGGTGATACGCAGTATTTT	CASSSDGGDTQYF
once	TRBV7-9	TRBJ2-7	NA	TGTGCCAGCAGCCTCGAAGGCGGGACAGTTACCTACGAGCAGTACTTC	CASSLEGGTVTYEQYF
NA	TRBV7-9	TRBJ2-7	NA	TGTGCCTCCTCGGCGGGCTCCTACGAGCAGTACTTC	CASSAGSYEQYF
once	TRBV7-2	TRBJ2-1	TRBD2	TGTGCCAGCAGCTCCCAAGGACTAGTAAGTAATGAGCAGTTCTTC	CASSSQGLVSNEQFF
NA	TRBV19	TRBJ1-2	NA	TGTGCCAGTAGCCTACGGACAGACCTGCGCTATGGCTACACCTTC	CASSLRTDLRYGYTF
NA	TRBV4-3	TRBJ1-2	NA	TGCGCCAGCAGCCAAGATTTAGAAAGCTATGGCTACACCTTC	CASSQDLESYGYTF
NA	TRBV4-3	TRBJ2-3	TRBD2	TGCGCCAGCAGCCAAGGCCCTAGCGGGGGACATGATACGCAGTATTTT	CASSQGPSGGHDTQYF
NA	TRBV7-2	TRBJ1-4	TRBD1	TGTGCCAGCAGTCTAAACAGGGGGCAGGCTAATGAAAAACTGTTTTTT	CASSLNRGQANEKLFF
once	TRBV2	TRBJ1-1	TRBD1	TGTGCCAGCATAGGTCCAGGGGGCACTGAAGCTTTCTTT	CASIGPGGTEAFF
NA	TRBV6-2/TRBV6-3	TRBJ2-5	TRBD1	TGTGCCAGCAGTTATAGTCCTGGGTGGGGGACAGGGGGCCGGGAGACCCAGTACTTC	CASSYSPGWGTGGRETQYF
NA	TRBV6-5	TRBJ2-1	TRBD2	TGTGCCAGCAGTTCGGGGGGCTCCTACAATGAGCAGTTCTTC	CASSSGGSYNEQFF
NA	TRBV9	TRBJ2-3	NA	TGTGCCAGCAGAGAACCGGGTCGCAGAGGGAGGAATACGCAGTATTTT	CASREPGRRGRNTQYF
once	TRBV6-5	TRBJ1-2	TRBD1	TGTGCCAGCAGGGGACAGGGAATCGTCTATGGCTACACCTTC	CASRGQGIVYGYTF
NA	TRBV15	TRBJ1-2	NA	TGTGCCACCAGCAGAGATGGTCGGCGGTTGGGCTATGGCTACACCTTC	CATSRDGRRLGYGYTF
NA	TRBV4-3	TRBJ2-7	NA	TGCGCCAGCAGCCAAGATCCGGCCAGGGCATCCTACGAGCAGTACTTC	CASSQDPARASYEQYF
NA	TRBV5-6	TRBJ1-4	TRBD1	TGTGCCAGCAGCCCGGGACAGGATATTCTCGTTGGTGAAAAACTGTTTTTT	CASSPGQDILVGEKLFF
NA	TRBV7-2	TRBJ1-5	NA	TGTGCCAGCAGCCCCCTGGAGTACCAGCCCCAGCATTTT	CASSPLEYQPQHF
NA	TRBV5-1	TRBJ2-7	TRBD1	TGCGCCAGCAGCCCCTTACCCACAGGGGGCTCGTACGAGCAGTACTTC	CASSPLPTGGSYEQYF
NA	TRBV10-3	TRBJ2-7	NA	TGTGCCATCAGTGAGTCGACACACGAGCAGTACTTC	CAISESTHEQYF
NA	TRBV19	TRBJ1-5	TRBD1	TGTGCCAGTAGCCTCGACAGGGGAAGCAATCAGCCCCAGCATTTT	CASSLDRGSNQPQHF
NA	TRBV13	TRBJ1-2	NA	TGTGCCAGCAGCTTAGGGGGCCCCCCTAACTATGGCTACACCTTC	CASSLGGPPNYGYTF
NA	TRBV2	TRBJ1-2	TRBD1	TGTGCCAGCAGTCCCGGACAGGACTATGGCTACACCTTC	CASSPGQDYGYTF
NA	TRBV13	TRBJ1-6	NA	TGTGCCAGCAGCTTAGAGGGGGTTGGTAATTCACCCCTCCACTTT	CASSLEGVGNSPLHF
NA	TRBV12-3/TRBV12-4	TRBJ1-1	TRBD1	TGTGCCAGCAGTTTAATGGCCAGGGGGGTTAATTTCTTT	CASSLMARGVNFF
NA	TRBV7-2	TRBJ1-1	NA	TGTGCCAGCAGCATGATGGGTGGGGAGGAGGCTTTCTTT	CASSMMGGEEAFF